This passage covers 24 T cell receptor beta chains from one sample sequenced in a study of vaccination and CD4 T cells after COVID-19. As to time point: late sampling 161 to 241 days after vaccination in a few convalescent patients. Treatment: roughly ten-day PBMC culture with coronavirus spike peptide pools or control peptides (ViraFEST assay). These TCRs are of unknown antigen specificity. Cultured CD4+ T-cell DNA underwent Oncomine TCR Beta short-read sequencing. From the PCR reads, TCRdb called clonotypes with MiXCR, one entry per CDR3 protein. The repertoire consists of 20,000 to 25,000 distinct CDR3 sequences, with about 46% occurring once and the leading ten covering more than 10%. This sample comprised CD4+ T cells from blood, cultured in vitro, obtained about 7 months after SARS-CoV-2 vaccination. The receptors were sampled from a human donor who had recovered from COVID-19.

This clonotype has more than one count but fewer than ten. Here the CDR3 DNA reads TGTGCCAGCAGCCCAGTGACAGGGGGGGAGACCCAGTACTTC. Encoded protein: CASSPVTGGETQYF. This chain uses TRBV7-9 with TRBJ2-5, with 9 bases that match TRBD1. Trimming removed 5 bases from V and 5 bases from J; junction bases left unmatched: 6. The germline V gene has CDR1 SEHNR and CDR2 FQNEAQ (reference sequence). The CDR3 length is 14 residues.

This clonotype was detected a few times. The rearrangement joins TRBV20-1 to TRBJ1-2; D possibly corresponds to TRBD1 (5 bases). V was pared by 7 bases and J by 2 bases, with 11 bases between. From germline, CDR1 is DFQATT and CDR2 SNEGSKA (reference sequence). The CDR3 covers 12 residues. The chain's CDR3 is CSVRATNYGYTF. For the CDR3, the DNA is TGCAGTGTCAGGGCGACCAACTATGGCTACACCTTC.

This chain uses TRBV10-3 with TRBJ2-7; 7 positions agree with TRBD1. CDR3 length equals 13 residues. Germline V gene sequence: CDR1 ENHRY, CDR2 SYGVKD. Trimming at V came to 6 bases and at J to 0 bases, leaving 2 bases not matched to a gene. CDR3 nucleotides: TGTGCCATCAGAGACAGGGACTCCTACGAGCAGTACTTC. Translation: CAIRDRDSYEQYF.

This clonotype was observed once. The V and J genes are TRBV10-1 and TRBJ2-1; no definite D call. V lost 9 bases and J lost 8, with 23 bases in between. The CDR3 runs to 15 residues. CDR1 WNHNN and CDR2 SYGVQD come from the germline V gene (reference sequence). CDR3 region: CASLDQYSSGDEQFF. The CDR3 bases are TGCGCCAGTCTGGACCAATATTCAAGTGGGGATGAGCAGTTCTTC.

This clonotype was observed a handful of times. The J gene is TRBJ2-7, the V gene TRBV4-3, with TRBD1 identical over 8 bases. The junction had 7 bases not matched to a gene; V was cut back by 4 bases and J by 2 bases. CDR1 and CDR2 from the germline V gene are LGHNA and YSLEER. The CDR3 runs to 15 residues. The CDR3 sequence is CASSLGQGRAYEQYF. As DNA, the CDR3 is TGCGCCAGCAGCCTAGGACAGGGTCGCGCCTACGAGCAGTACTTC.

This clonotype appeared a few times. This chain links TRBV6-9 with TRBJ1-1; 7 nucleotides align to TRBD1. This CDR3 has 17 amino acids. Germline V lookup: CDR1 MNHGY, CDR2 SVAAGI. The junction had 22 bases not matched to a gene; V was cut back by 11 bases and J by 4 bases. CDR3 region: CASEPGQNPEMGTEAFF. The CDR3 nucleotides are TGTGCCTCCGAACCGGGACAGAACCCGGAGATGGGCACTGAAGCTTTCTTT.

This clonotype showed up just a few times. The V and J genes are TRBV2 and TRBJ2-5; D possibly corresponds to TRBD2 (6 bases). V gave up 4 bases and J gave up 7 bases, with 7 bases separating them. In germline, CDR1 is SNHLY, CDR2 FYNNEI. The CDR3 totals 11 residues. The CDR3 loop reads CASSGAGTQYF. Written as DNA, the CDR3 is TGTGCCAGCAGTGGAGCGGGGACCCAGTACTTC.

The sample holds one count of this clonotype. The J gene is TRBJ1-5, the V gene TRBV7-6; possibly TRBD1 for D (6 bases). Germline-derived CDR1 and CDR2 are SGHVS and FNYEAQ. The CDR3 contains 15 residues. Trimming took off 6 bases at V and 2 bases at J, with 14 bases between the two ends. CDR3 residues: CASSQGPLGNQPQHF. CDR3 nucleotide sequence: TGTGCCAGCAGTCAGGGGCCTCTTGGCAATCAGCCCCAGCATTTT.

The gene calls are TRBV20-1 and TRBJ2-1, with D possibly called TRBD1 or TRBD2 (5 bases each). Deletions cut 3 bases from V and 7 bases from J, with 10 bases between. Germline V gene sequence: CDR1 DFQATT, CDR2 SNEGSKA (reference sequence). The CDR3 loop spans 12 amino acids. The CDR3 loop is CSARRDPNEQFF. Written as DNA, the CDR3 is TGCAGTGCTAGGAGGGACCCTAATGAGCAGTTCTTC.

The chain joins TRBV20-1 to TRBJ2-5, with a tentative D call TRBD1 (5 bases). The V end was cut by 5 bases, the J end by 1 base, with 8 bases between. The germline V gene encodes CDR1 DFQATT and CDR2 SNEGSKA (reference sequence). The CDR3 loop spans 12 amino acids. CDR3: CSAWGLQETQYF. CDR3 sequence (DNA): TGCAGTGCTTGGGGCCTCCAAGAGACCCAGTACTTC.

The CDR3 nucleotides read TGTGCCATCAGCGCAGGGGGTCCCCAGCATTTT. This encodes CAISAGGPQHF. The V call is TRBV6-2 or TRBV6-3, the J call TRBJ1-5; 7 bases line up with TRBD1. Germline-derived CDR1 and CDR2 are MNHEY and SVGEGT. The CDR3 totals 11 residues. Trimming removed 10 bases from V and 10 bases from J; junction bases left unmatched: 7.

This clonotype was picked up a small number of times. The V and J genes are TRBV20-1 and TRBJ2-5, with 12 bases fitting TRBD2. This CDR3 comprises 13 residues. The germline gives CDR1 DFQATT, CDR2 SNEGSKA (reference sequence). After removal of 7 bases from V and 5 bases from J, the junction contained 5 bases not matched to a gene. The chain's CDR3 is CSGTSGMVETQYF. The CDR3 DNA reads TGCAGTGGGACTAGCGGGATGGTGGAGACCCAGTACTTC.

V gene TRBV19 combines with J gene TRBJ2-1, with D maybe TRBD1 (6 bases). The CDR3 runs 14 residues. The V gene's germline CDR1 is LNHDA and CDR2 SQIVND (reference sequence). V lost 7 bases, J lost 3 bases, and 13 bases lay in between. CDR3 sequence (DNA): TGTGCCAGTAAAGTAGGGACATACTACAATGAGCAGTTCTTC. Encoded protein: CASKVGTYYNEQFF. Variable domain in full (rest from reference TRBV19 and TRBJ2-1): DGGITQSPKYLFRKEGQNVTLSCEQNLNHDAMYWYRQDPGQGLRLIYYSQIVNDFQKGDIAEGYSVSREKKESFPLTVTSAQKNPTAFYLCASKVGTYYNEQFFGPGTRLTVL.

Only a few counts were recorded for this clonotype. The CDR3, as DNA: TGCAGTGCTAGGTCGCTAGCGGGGACATACGAGCAGTACTTC. This codes for CSARSLAGTYEQYF. This rearrangement joins TRBV20-1 to TRBJ2-7; 9 bases map to TRBD2. From germline, CDR1 is DFQATT and CDR2 SNEGSKA (reference sequence). Trimming at V came to 3 bases and at J to 4 bases, leaving 7 bases not matched to a gene. This CDR3 is 14 amino acids long.

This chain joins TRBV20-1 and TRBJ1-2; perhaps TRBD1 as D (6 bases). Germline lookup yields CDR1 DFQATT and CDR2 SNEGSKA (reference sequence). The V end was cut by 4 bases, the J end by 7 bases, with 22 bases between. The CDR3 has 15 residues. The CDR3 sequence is CSATDGLRGYFGYTF. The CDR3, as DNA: TGCAGTGCTACTGATGGGCTCAGGGGTTACTTTGGCTACACCTTC.

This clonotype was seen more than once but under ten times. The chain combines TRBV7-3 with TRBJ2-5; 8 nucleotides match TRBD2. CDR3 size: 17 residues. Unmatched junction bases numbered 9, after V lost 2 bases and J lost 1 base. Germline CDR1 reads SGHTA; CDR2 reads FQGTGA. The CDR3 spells CASSLGYSGAPQETQYF. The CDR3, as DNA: TGTGCCAGCAGCTTAGGTTATAGCGGGGCCCCCCAAGAGACCCAGTACTTC.

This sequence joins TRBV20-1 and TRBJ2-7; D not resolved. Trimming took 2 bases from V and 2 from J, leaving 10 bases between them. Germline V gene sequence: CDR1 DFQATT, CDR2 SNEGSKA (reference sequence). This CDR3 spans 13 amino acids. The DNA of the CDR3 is TGCAGTGCTAGATCCCAGCTAACCTACGAGCAGTACTTC. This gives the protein CSARSQLTYEQYF.

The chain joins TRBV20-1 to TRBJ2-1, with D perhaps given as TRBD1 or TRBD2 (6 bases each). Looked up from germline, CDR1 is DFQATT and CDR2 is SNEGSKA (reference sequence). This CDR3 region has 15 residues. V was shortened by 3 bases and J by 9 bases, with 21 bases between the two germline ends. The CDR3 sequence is CSARPRDLGGSEQFF. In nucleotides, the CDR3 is TGCAGTGCTAGGCCCCGGGACTTAGGGGGGTCTGAGCAGTTCTTC.

The CDR3 DNA follows: TGTGCCAGCAGTTTACTTGGGACTAGCGGGGGGGCGGATACGCAGTATTTT. Amino acid sequence: CASSLLGTSGGADTQYF. The rearrangement joins TRBV6-5 to TRBJ2-3; 16 positions match TRBD2. Germline CDR1 is MNHEY and CDR2 is SVGAGI. After removal of 4 bases from V and 6 bases from J, the junction contained 7 bases not matched to a gene. This CDR3 region has 17 residues.

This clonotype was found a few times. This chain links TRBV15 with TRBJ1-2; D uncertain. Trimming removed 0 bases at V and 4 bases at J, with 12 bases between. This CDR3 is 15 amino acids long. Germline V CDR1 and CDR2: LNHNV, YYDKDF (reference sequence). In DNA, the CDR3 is TGTGCCACCAGCAGAGATTTGAGGGCCCTCTATGGCTACACCTTC. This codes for CATSRDLRALYGYTF.

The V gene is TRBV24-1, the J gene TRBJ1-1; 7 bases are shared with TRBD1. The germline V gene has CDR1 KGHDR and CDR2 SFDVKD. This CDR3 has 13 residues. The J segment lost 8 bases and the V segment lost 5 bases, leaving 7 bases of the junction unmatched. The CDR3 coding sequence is TGTGCCACCAGTGCAGGGGGTGAAAGAGAAGCTTTCTTT. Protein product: CATSAGGEREAFF.

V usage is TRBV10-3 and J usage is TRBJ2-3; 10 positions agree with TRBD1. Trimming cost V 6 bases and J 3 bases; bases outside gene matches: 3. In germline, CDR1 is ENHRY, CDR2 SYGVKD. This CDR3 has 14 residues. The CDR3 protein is CAIRGQGLTDTQYF. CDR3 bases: TGTGCCATCAGGGGACAGGGGCTGACAGATACGCAGTATTTT.

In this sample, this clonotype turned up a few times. CDR3: CATSKRLADQETQYF. The CDR3 DNA sequence: TGTGCCACCAGCAAAAGACTAGCGGACCAAGAGACCCAGTACTTC. The chain uses TRBV15 and TRBJ2-5; TRBD2 agrees at 9 bases. V shed 4 bases and J 0 bases; nucleotides not matched to a gene: 3. This CDR3 region has 15 residues. Germline-derived CDR1 and CDR2 are LNHNV and YYDKDF (reference sequence).

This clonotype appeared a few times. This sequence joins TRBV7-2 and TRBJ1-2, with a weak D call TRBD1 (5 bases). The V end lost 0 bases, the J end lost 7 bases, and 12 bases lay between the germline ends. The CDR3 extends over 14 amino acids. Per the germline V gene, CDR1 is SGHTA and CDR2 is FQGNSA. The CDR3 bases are TGTGCCAGCAGCTTAGCGTGGGGGGAAGGTGGCTACACCTTC. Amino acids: CASSLAWGEGGYTF.